This T cell receptor (beta chain) is drawn from a study of T cell responses to AZD1222 COVID-19 vaccine. The overall study: Both about-4-week and about-12-week second-dose recipients were combined.

Study conclusions and caveats: Recipients of AZD1222 seropositive at baseline numbered only 5 or 6. There were mostly white British donors and more females than males, and clonal diversity was possibly underestimated.

Profiling relied on immunoSEQ multiplex PCR, and the TCRdb table lists in-frame clones only, not all of them. The data hold under 200,000 clones, with 85% to 95% observed a single time. Trimming pared 4 bases from V and 1 base from J, leaving 8 bases between. The CDR3 is made up of 14 amino acids. In germline, CDR1 is MNHEY, CDR2 SVGAGI. Comments on this clone: Antigen: not known.

The chain combines TRBV6-5 with TRBJ1-5; D remains unclear. This receptor was identified in an adult in good health. The sample was peripheral blood, taken on day 0 of AZD1222 vaccination. This chain's CDR3 is CASSSLRSNQPQHF. CDR3 sequence (DNA): TGTGCCAGCAGTTCCCTCCGGAGCAATCAGCCCCAGCATTTT.